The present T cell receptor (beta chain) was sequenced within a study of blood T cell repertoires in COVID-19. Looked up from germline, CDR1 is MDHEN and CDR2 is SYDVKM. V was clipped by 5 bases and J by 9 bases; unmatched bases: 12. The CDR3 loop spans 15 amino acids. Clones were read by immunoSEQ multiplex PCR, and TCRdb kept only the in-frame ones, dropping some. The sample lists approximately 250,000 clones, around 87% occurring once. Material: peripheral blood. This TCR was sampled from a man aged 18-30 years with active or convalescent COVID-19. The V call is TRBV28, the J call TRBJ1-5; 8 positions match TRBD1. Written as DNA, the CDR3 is TGTGCCAGCAGTCCGCCGGACAGGGAGTCACCGCCCCAGCATTTT. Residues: CASSPPDRESPPQHF.